The clone carrying this T cell receptor (beta chain) was seen repeatedly, ten times or more. This CDR3 has 15 residues. The V and J ends lost 3 bases and 10 bases respectively, with 18 bases between them. Germline CDR1 is KGHDR and CDR2 is SFDVKD. Primers used for first-strand cDNA, a TRAV- and TRBV-specific set, covered both alpha and beta chains. The authors amplified TCRs for about 20 PCR cycles with a constant-region primer and a V-primer adapter. MiXCR was run by TCRdb on the reads, yielding one entry per CDR3 protein. The sample has tens of thousands of distinct CDR3 sequences; about 17% are singletons. The data belong to a study of low-dose radiotherapy and immunotherapy resistance in tumors. Study-level information: Participants in Cohort 1 were administered 0.5 Gy per fraction at 2-week intervals, to a cumulative dose of 6.5 Gy.

Indicated time point: after trial treatment. Specified treatment: LDRT plus nivolumab, ipilimumab, low-dose cyclophosphamide and aspirin (RACIN trial). Here the sequenced sample was PBMCs, taken after low-dose radiotherapy plus immunotherapy. This TCR derives from a male donor with prostate cancer. The V and J genes are TRBV24-1 and TRBJ2-1, with D perhaps matching TRBD2 (6 bases). In DNA, the CDR3 is TGTGCCACCAGTGATCCTCAAGGCCCCCGGGAGGAGCAGTTCTTC. This sequence encodes CATSDPQGPREEQFF.